This TCR beta chain was profiled in a study of T cell responses to AZD1222 COVID-19 vaccine. Points from the study as a whole: Sampled repertoires all dated from after the peak T cell response. Vaccine-associated CD4 TCRs spanned spike, dominant at 160-218 and 743-854.

Generated by immunoSEQ multiplex PCR, the TCRdb table keeps only in-frame clones and is missing some. The sample yields tens of thousands of clones, roughly three quarters seen once. A note on this clone: What it recognizes is unknown.

The TCR sequence derives from an adult who received the AZD1222 COVID-19 vaccine. The sample was peripheral blood, taken 28 days after the second AZD1222 dose.

CDR3 DNA sequence: TGTGCCAGCAGCCGAGCAGGGAAAACGTCCTCCTACGAGCAGTACTTC. Its translation: CASSRAGKTSSYEQYF. The rearrangement links TRBV5-6 to TRBJ2-7, with a weak D call TRBD1 (5 bases). CDR3 length: 16 residues. Trimming pared 4 bases from V and 0 bases from J, leaving 17 bases between. The germline V gene has CDR1 SGHDT and CDR2 YYEEEE.